Detailed here is one T cell receptor (beta chain). Its antigen remains unidentified. Profiling relied on immunoSEQ multiplex PCR, and the TCRdb table lists in-frame clones only, not all of them. The sample has 25,000 to 40,000 clones; 90% to 97% are singletons. The sample belongs to a study of monozygotic twins with cystic fibrosis. Broader study findings: In 13 of 16 pairs, V gene usage was closest to the co-twin's. Shared CDR3 numbers were not associated with age, concordance or severity. Monozygotic CF twins shared more identical nucleotide clonotypes than unrelated patients. The repertoire was suggested to be naive-dominated, clonality median roughly 0.0093.

This clonotype originated in a girl aged 2 to 9 with cystic fibrosis. Sequences were obtained from blood.

CDR3 sequence (DNA): TGTGCCAGCAGCTCCGGACTAGCGGGTCGGTTCGAGACCCAGTACTTC. Amino acid sequence: CASSSGLAGRFETQYF. The V and J genes are TRBV7-9 and TRBJ2-5; 11 bases match TRBD2. The V and J ends lost 4 bases and 5 bases, in that order; junction bases with no gene match: 9. The CDR3 contains 16 residues. CDR1 is SEHNR and CDR2 is FQNEAQ in the germline V gene (reference sequence).